A single T cell receptor beta chain is shown here with its context. Its antigen is undetermined. Assay used: immunoSEQ multiplex PCR; TCRdb lists only in-frame clones, some missing. The table includes some 290,000 clones, around four fifths detected once. The source of the sample is a study of Ad26.COV2.S vaccination and SARS-CoV-2 variants. About the study: Donor allocation was to the COV1001 Ad26.COV2.S trial arm. Administration of Ad26.COV2.S was intramuscular, either once or twice 56 days apart. Overall study findings and caveats: Total T cell responses were possibly underestimated by TCR breadth and depth analyses.

Sample treatment: over 15 received Ad26.COV2.S at low or high dose, single or two shots; about 5 received placebo; per-sample allocation not given. Sampling was done on day 63 after the first vaccine or placebo injection. SARS-CoV-2 spike from the Wuhan strain was encoded by the vaccine, an Ad26 vector. The V end lost 7 bases, the J end lost 4 bases, and 11 bases lay between the germline ends. The CDR3 loop spans 12 amino acids. CDR1 is MDHEN, CDR2 SYDVKM, per germline. The starting material was peripheral blood, obtained in a trial of Ad26.COV2.S vaccine versus placebo. This chain uses TRBV28 with TRBJ2-7; D unresolved. The TCR originated in a person aged 18-65 years who received the Ad26.COV2.S COVID-19 vaccine or a placebo. The CDR3, as DNA: TGTGCCAGCACTAACGTAGGTTACGAGCAGTACTTC. This codes for CASTNVGYEQYF.